The rows below give T cell receptor beta chains drawn from one sample of a study of blood T cell repertoires in COVID-19. Data came from immunoSEQ multiplex PCR; TCRdb stores just in-frame clones and leaves some out. The table has about 87,000 clones, around 86% seen once. What was sequenced was peripheral blood. These receptors all come from a man aged 40-55 years with acute or convalescent COVID-19. Each CDR3 is given with its conserved first and last residue. The order of the fields is D gene, V gene, CDR3 length, clone size, J gene, CDR3 DNA, CDR3 protein. A D gene is named only where the DNA matches it firmly. The listing skips clone size in some rows; elsewhere it reads once, few, many or a size class.

.	TRBV2	14	.	TRBJ1-6	TGTGCGTCCCGGCGGGGTCTCGAGAATTCACCCCTCCACTTT	CASRRGLENSPLHF
.	TRBV19	16	.	TRBJ1-5	TGTGCCAGTAGTACCGGGGGAGGGGGGGGCAATCAGCCCCAGCATTTT	CASSTGGGGGNQPQHF
TRBD1	TRBV19	15	.	TRBJ2-1	TGTGCCAGTAGTACGCAGGGGGATCGGCTCAATGAGCAGTTCTTC	CASSTQGDRLNEQFF
TRBD2	TRBV11-2	17	few	TRBJ2-7	TGTGCCAGCAGTCCTAGTCCACCGGGACTAGCGAACTACGAGCAGTACTTC	CASSPSPPGLANYEQYF
.	TRBV5-1	15	.	TRBJ1-6	TGCGCCAGCAGCTTGGATCGCACAATGAATTCACCCCTCCACTTT	CASSLDRTMNSPLHF
.	TRBV18	14	.	TRBJ2-5	TGTGCCAGCTCACCATCTATACAGCAAGAGACCCAGTACTTC	CASSPSIQQETQYF
TRBD2	TRBV5-4	15	once	TRBJ2-1	TGTGCCAGCAGCTTCCGGGCGGGAGGTTTGAATGAGCAGTTCTTC	CASSFRAGGLNEQFF
.	TRBV30	12	.	TRBJ1-2	TGTGCCTGGAGTGTGGGCCCAGAGGGCTACACCTTC	CAWSVGPEGYTF
TRBD2	TRBV11-3	14	medium-sized	TRBJ2-2	TGTGCCAGCAGCTTATCTAGCGGGAGTGGGGAGCTGTTTTTT	CASSLSSGSGELFF
.	TRBV19	15	.	TRBJ2-7	TGTGCCAGTAGTATAGGCTCAGGACACCACTACGAGCAGTACTTC	CASSIGSGHHYEQYF
TRBD1	TRBV4-2	14	.	TRBJ1-5	TGTGCCAGCAGCCAAGACAGGGGGGATCAGCCCCAGCATTTT	CASSQDRGDQPQHF
.	TRBV19	19	.	TRBJ1-3	TGTGCCAGTACCTCCCGACCGGGGAAGGGCCTGCTCTCTGGAAACACCATATATTTT	CASTSRPGKGLLSGNTIYF
.	TRBV3-1/TRBV3-2	14	.	TRBJ2-5	TGTGCCAGCAGCCAAGGACCAGGAGGGGAGACCCAGTACTTC	CASSQGPGGETQYF
TRBD1	TRBV5-6	12	.	TRBJ1-1	TGTGCCAGCAGCTTGGAGGCAGGGGGAGCTTTCTTT	CASSLEAGGAFF
.	TRBV5-1	18	.	TRBJ2-6	TGCGCCAGCAGCTTGGCAGGGACACATAGTCCTGGGGCCAACGTCCTGACTTTC	CASSLAGTHSPGANVLTF
.	TRBV7-2	14	.	TRBJ2-1	TGTGCCAGCAGCTTAGTAAGTAGTTCTAGTGAGCAGTTCTTC	CASSLVSSSSEQFF
TRBD2	TRBV6-6	16	.	TRBJ2-1	TGTGCCAGCAGTTACTCCCCGGTAGCGGGTTACGATGAGCAGTTCTTC	CASSYSPVAGYDEQFF
TRBD1	TRBV27	15	once	TRBJ2-5	TGTGCCAGCAGTTTCCCCAGGGGGATCCAAGAGACCCAGTACTTC	CASSFPRGIQETQYF
TRBD1	TRBV5-1	19	few	TRBJ1-6	TGCGCCAGCAGCATATCTACCGGGACAGGGGGGTTACTTGGTTCACCCCTCCACTTT	CASSISTGTGGLLGSPLHF
TRBD1	TRBV9	16	.	TRBJ1-2	TGTGCCAGCAGCGTAGGGGGAATCGACAGGGGTGGTGGCTACACCTTC	CASSVGGIDRGGGYTF
.	TRBV6-5	14	.	TRBJ1-4	TGTGCCAGCAGTTACGGTACGCAGGGAGAAAAACTGTTTTTT	CASSYGTQGEKLFF
.	TRBV5-6	14	.	TRBJ1-6	TGTGCCAGCAGCTTGGGTATTTATAATTCACCCCTCCACTTT	CASSLGIYNSPLHF
.	TRBV4-3	16	.	TRBJ1-2	TGCGCCAGCAGCCAAGCTGGCGACGCCCGCGGTCTTGGCTACACCTTC	CASSQAGDARGLGYTF
.	TRBV7-9	15	.	TRBJ2-3	TGTGCCAGCAGCCCTCGGGCGGGTTCTACAGATACGCAGTATTTT	CASSPRAGSTDTQYF